The clone carrying this T cell receptor (beta chain) turned up a few times. This record belongs to a study of sequential checkpoint blockade in melanoma. Clones were sequenced by immunoSEQ multiplex PCR, and TCRdb holds only the in-frame ones, with some missing. In the table there are several thousand clones, around three fifths of which are singletons. As to treatment: randomized to nivolumab then ipilimumab (arm A) or the reverse (arm B). V trimming: 4 bases; J trimming: 4 bases; junction bases outside the gene matches: 6. Germline V gene lookup returns CDR1 MDHEN and CDR2 SYDVKM. CDR3 size: 14 residues.

The chain recombines TRBV28 with TRBJ2-7, with 8 positions matching TRBD1. This specimen consisted of CD8+ T cells sorted from blood (inferred from file names), obtained from a patient given nivolumab and ipilimumab in sequence. This TCR came from a human donor with melanoma. The CDR3 here is CASSSTGVGYEQYF. DNA of the CDR3: TGTGCCAGCAGTTCGACAGGGGTTGGATACGAGCAGTACTTC.